This TCR beta chain was observed in a study of cytomegalovirus exposure and HLA in healthy donors. Whole-study findings and limits: Rarity marked most TCR sequences, yet some public TCRs occurred in many donors. CMV serostatus was the sole immune exposure information available.

60 Vbeta and 13 Jbeta primers were used in PCR. TCRdb's copy holds only in-frame clones and misses some; the assay was immunoSEQ multiplex PCR. The sample lists 180,000 or so clones; 82% were seen once. As to this clone: What it binds is not known.

The CDR3 has 14 amino acids. Germline V gene data show CDR1 as MNHEY and CDR2 as SVGAGI. Trimming took off 0 bases at V and 7 bases at J, with 13 bases between the two ends. The TCR sequence derives from a male donor in good health and CMV-seronegative. V and J are TRBV6-5 and TRBJ2-7; possibly TRBD1 for D (5 bases). The sequencing sample was made of PBMCs. This CDR3 reads CASSYSQGPGEQYF. The CDR3 DNA sequence: TGTGCCAGCAGTTACTCGCAGGGCCCTGGGGAGCAGTACTTC.